This T cell receptor (beta chain) was observed in a study of T cell clonality in common variable immunodeficiency. The table lists this clone with a few counts. As yet, its antigen is unknown. Coverage ceases 3 residues before the CDR3 finishes, and the germline J gene fills in the end. The protocol was immunoSEQ multiplex PCR, while the TCRdb copy is restricted to in-frame clones and leaves out a portion. This table holds about 7,300 clones with no singletons; the top ten claim about 20%. In germline, CDR1 is SGHTA, CDR2 FQGNSA. Trimming shortened V by 5 bases and J by 3 bases, and 11 bases separated the two germline ends. This CDR3 comprises 13 residues. Findings of the study overall: Fewer deletions and N-nucleotide insertions were reportedly seen in common variable immunodeficiency TCR beta sequences.

The sequence came from a human donor with common variable immunodeficiency. The sample consisted of peripheral blood mononuclear cells. The V and J genes are TRBV7-2 and TRBJ2-7; D unresolved. The DNA read from the CDR3 is TGTGCCAGCAGCCCCGGTACTGACTACGAG. Its translation: CASSPGTDYE. In full, the CDR3 reads CASSPGTDYEQYF.